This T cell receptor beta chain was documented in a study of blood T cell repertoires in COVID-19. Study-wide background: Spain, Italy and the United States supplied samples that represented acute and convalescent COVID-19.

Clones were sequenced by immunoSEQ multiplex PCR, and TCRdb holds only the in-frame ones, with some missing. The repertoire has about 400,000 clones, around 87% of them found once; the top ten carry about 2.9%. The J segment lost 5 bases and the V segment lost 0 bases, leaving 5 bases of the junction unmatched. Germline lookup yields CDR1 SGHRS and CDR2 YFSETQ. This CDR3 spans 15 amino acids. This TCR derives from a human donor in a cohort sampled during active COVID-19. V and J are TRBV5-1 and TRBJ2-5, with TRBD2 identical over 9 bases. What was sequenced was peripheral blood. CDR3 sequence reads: CASSLGGGGAETQYF. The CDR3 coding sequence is TGCGCCAGCAGCTTGGGAGGCGGGGGGGCTGAGACCCAGTACTTC.